This TCR beta chain was sequenced during a study of siplizumab effects on memory and regulatory T cells (dated by TCRdb to about 2019). For the study in its entirety: The study looked at the effect of siplizumab, an anti-CD2 antibody, on alloreactive T-cell subsets in allogeneic mixed lymphocyte reactions made from human PBMCs. General study outcomes and caveats: Unstimulated naive T cells appeared to be more diverse than memory T cells, and naive cells seemed to make a substantial contribution to the alloresponse. Sequences below about 10^-5 frequency were poorly captured, so only a minor fraction of alloreactive clones could be mapped to unstimulated subsets. In reactions with siplizumab, an average of approximately 69% of mappable alloreactive CD4+ clones were Treg-derived, compared with 26.9% in control reactions. The cumulative frequency of alloreactive sequences traceable to unstimulated CD4+ memory T cells was significantly reduced by siplizumab. A naive or memory phenotype could not be assigned to roughly 80-96% of proliferating CD4+ or CD8+ clones. Whether proliferating Tregs from siplizumab cultures actually had suppressive function was not functionally confirmed.

In the case of this clone: Its target antigen remains unknown. Nothing much larger sits one base from this clone, and base qualities are not available.

Sorted unstimulated T cells and proliferating T cells recovered from mixed lymphocyte reactions underwent TCRbeta CDR3 sequencing. Fresh whole blood from nine to ten HLA-typed healthy donors was used as the source from which PBMCs were isolated. Unstimulated CD4+ regulatory T cells were FACS-sorted to map the origin of alloreactive clones. Library creation used the immunoSEQ multiplex PCR assay. About 10^5 TCR templates per sample were assayed by the deep sequencing platform. Genomic DNA extracted from sorted T cells was used for TCRbeta CDR3 sequencing. Processing in the source paper ran as follows. The R programming language was used for clonal analysis of the TCRbeta CDR3 data. Comparing unstimulated samples against CFSE-low samples taken after the reaction was how alloreactive CD4+ and CD8+ clones were defined. By matching sequences to the repertoires of sorted unstimulated Treg and non-Treg cells, each alloreactive CD4+ clone was assigned a regulatory or non-regulatory origin. TCRdb mirrors the immuneACCESS table, restricted to in-frame sequences. Some clones are absent from its copies; in checked studies, under half trace to an unresolved V gene, and the reason for the others is unknown. D and trimming were read from the DNA, whereas the V and J calls and clone size are those reported in that table. Here the sample has about 82,000 clones; around 90% occur a single time. In total, the top ten clones hold 1.5% of the sample.

The sample taken for sequencing was Tregs sorted from blood. The sequence came from a human donor in good health.

The DNA is TGTGCCAGCAGTTTATCCCCAACAGGGGTTGGCGAGCAGTACTTC. It translates as CASSLSPTGVGEQYF. The chain is made from TRBV27 and TRBJ2-7; 7 middle bases align to TRBD1. V lost 0 bases and J lost 6 bases, and the count of bases not matched to a germline gene is 8. CDR1 and CDR2 are read off the germline V gene (reference sequence) as MNHEY and SMNVEV. Its CDR3 holds 15 amino acids, cysteine through phenylalanine. Only the CDR3 portion is preserved as DNA: 45 bases, with reading frame beginning at the first base.